This T cell receptor (beta chain) was identified during a study of blood T cell repertoires in COVID-19. Across the whole study: Collection of acute and convalescent COVID-19 samples took place in the United States, Italy and Spain. Sources were T cells, B-cell-depleted T cells, or PBMCs; the material itself was cDNA or gDNA.

Followed over time, Seattle patients had been enrolled while infection was active. In the study's own analysis: How many nucleated cells were present was estimated from reference gene primer amplification. The assay was immunoSEQ multiplex PCR, and TCRdb's table has in-frame clones only and misses some. For V, J and clone size, that table is used; D and trimming come from the DNA. In the table there are hundreds of thousands of clones, over 70% of which are singletons. The length of the CDR3 is 15 residues. Germline V gene lookup returns CDR1 MDHEN and CDR2 SYDVKM. The V gene end was trimmed by 2 bases and the J gene end by 5 bases; junction bases not matched to a gene: 6.

The sample taken for sequencing was peripheral blood. The clonotype originates from an older woman with COVID-19, enrolled during active disease. The chain couples TRBV28 to TRBJ2-5; TRBD2 matches at 9 bases. The CDR3 spells CASSLIAGVGETQYF. CDR3 bases: TGTGCCAGCAGTTTAATAGCGGGAGTGGGGGAGACCCAGTACTTC.